Listed below are T cell receptor beta chains from one sample, sequenced in a study of shared clonotypes between healthy human individuals. Sequencing was performed with immunoSEQ multiplex PCR; in TCRdb, only in-frame clones are kept and a portion is missing. Of a few hundred thousand clones in the sample, 74% were seen once. Input material: memory CD4+ T cells sorted from blood. These TCRs come from a man aged 25 to 45 in good health. CDR3s include the opening cysteine and the closing phenylalanine or tryptophan. The order of the fields is V gene, D gene, clone size, J gene, CDR3 DNA, CDR3 protein. D genes are given only for firm matches. Some rows have no size entry. The others give once, few or many, or a class for an expanded clone.

V gene: TRBV9
D gene: NA
clone size: few
J gene: TRBJ2-1
CDR3 DNA: TGTGCCAGCAGCGAGGGGAGCCTCGGGAAGAATGAGCAGTTCTTC
CDR3 protein: CASSEGSLGKNEQFF

V gene: TRBV15
D gene: NA
clone size: NA
J gene: TRBJ1-2
CDR3 DNA: TGTGCCACGTCGGGGTCCCGAGCTAACTATGGCTACACCTTC
CDR3 protein: CATSGSRANYGYTF

V gene: TRBV7-8
D gene: TRBD1
clone size: NA
J gene: TRBJ2-1
CDR3 DNA: TGTGCCAGCAGCTCCGGGACAGGGGGATACAATGAGCAGTTCTTC
CDR3 protein: CASSSGTGGYNEQFF

V gene: TRBV29-1
D gene: NA
clone size: NA
J gene: TRBJ2-7
CDR3 DNA: TGCAGCGTGGGAGAGACACGTCTCGAGCAGTACTTC
CDR3 protein: CSVGETRLEQYF

V gene: TRBV27
D gene: NA
clone size: NA
J gene: TRBJ2-1
CDR3 DNA: TGTGCCAGCAGTTTTGGTTTGGGATCCTACAATGAGCAGTTCTTC
CDR3 protein: CASSFGLGSYNEQFF

V gene: TRBV6-6
D gene: TRBD2
clone size: NA
J gene: TRBJ2-3
CDR3 DNA: TGTGCCAGCAGTTACCGCCGAGGGAGGGGCACAGATACGCAGTATTTT
CDR3 protein: CASSYRRGRGTDTQYF

V gene: TRBV7-8
D gene: NA
clone size: few
J gene: TRBJ1-2
CDR3 DNA: TGTGCCAGCAGCTTAGAATCCCTTACAGGCTACACCTTC
CDR3 protein: CASSLESLTGYTF

V gene: TRBV6-5
D gene: NA
clone size: NA
J gene: TRBJ1-2
CDR3 DNA: TGTGCCAGCAGGCCCAGACAGGACGCGGGCTACACCTTC
CDR3 protein: CASRPRQDAGYTF

V gene: TRBV6-6
D gene: NA
clone size: few
J gene: TRBJ2-7
CDR3 DNA: TGTGCCAGCAGTTCCCCGACTCTTAGCTCCTACGAGCAGTACTTC
CDR3 protein: CASSSPTLSSYEQYF

V gene: TRBV5-1
D gene: NA
clone size: NA
J gene: TRBJ1-1
CDR3 DNA: TGCGCCAGCAGCTTGACGAGGCGGATCGGGTTGAACACTGAAGCTTTCTTT
CDR3 protein: CASSLTRRIGLNTEAFF

V gene: TRBV28
D gene: TRBD1
clone size: NA
J gene: TRBJ1-4
CDR3 DNA: TGTGCCAGCGGCGGGACAGGGAAGTCTAATGAAAAACTGTTTTTT
CDR3 protein: CASGGTGKSNEKLFF

V gene: TRBV28
D gene: NA
clone size: NA
J gene: TRBJ1-5
CDR3 DNA: TGTGCCAGCAGTTTGCAACAGGGTTACCAGCCCCAGCATTTT
CDR3 protein: CASSLQQGYQPQHF

V gene: TRBV5-4
D gene: NA
clone size: NA
J gene: TRBJ2-3
CDR3 DNA: TGTGCCAGCAGCTTGGAGGCGGGAAGGGGTGATACGCAGTATTTT
CDR3 protein: CASSLEAGRGDTQYF

V gene: TRBV7-2
D gene: NA
clone size: many
J gene: TRBJ1-4
CDR3 DNA: TGTGCCAGCAGCTCCCAGACAGGCCCTAATGAAAAACTGTTTTTT
CDR3 protein: CASSSQTGPNEKLFF

V gene: TRBV7-2
D gene: NA
clone size: few
J gene: TRBJ2-4
CDR3 DNA: TGTGCCAGCAGCTTAGGGACCAGAGGAAACATTCAGTACTTC
CDR3 protein: CASSLGTRGNIQYF

V gene: TRBV19
D gene: TRBD2
clone size: NA
J gene: TRBJ2-1
CDR3 DNA: TGTGCCAGTAAGGGTGCGGGACTAGGCGAGCATGAGCAGTTCTTC
CDR3 protein: CASKGAGLGEHEQFF

V gene: TRBV10-3
D gene: NA
clone size: NA
J gene: TRBJ1-2
CDR3 DNA: TGTGCCATCAGTGAGTTCCCTCCGACGGGGGGCTACACCTTC
CDR3 protein: CAISEFPPTGGYTF

V gene: TRBV18
D gene: TRBD1
clone size: NA
J gene: TRBJ1-1
CDR3 DNA: TGTGCCAGCTCACTAAACAGGGGCCACACTGAAGCTTTCTTT
CDR3 protein: CASSLNRGHTEAFF

V gene: TRBV6-5
D gene: NA
clone size: NA
J gene: TRBJ1-3
CDR3 DNA: TGTGCCAGCAGGGAGGACGGAAGTAGAAACACCATATATTTT
CDR3 protein: CASREDGSRNTIYF

V gene: TRBV5-1
D gene: TRBD1
clone size: NA
J gene: TRBJ2-7
CDR3 DNA: TGCGCCAGCAGCCCGGACAGGGTGGAGGAGCAGTACTTC
CDR3 protein: CASSPDRVEEQYF

V gene: TRBV5-5
D gene: TRBD1
clone size: few
J gene: TRBJ1-3
CDR3 DNA: TGTGCCAGCAGCCTAGAGGACAGGGCTGGAAACACCATATATTTT
CDR3 protein: CASSLEDRAGNTIYF

V gene: TRBV5-4
D gene: TRBD1
clone size: once
J gene: TRBJ2-7
CDR3 DNA: TGTGCCAGCAGCTTGGCCGGGACAGGGGTAGAGGAGCAGTACTTC
CDR3 protein: CASSLAGTGVEEQYF

V gene: TRBV7-9
D gene: TRBD2
clone size: NA
J gene: TRBJ2-7
CDR3 DNA: TGTGCCAGCAGTTCTACTAGCGGGAGGGCCGGCGAGCAGTACTTC
CDR3 protein: CASSSTSGRAGEQYF

V gene: TRBV5-1
D gene: TRBD2
clone size: NA
J gene: TRBJ2-2
CDR3 DNA: TGCGCCAGCAGCTTGAGGGCGGGAGTAAGAACCGGGGAGCTGTTTTTT
CDR3 protein: CASSLRAGVRTGELFF

V gene: TRBV18
D gene: NA
clone size: NA
J gene: TRBJ2-7
CDR3 DNA: TGTGCCAGCTCACCACCGGTGAGATCCTACGAGCAGTACTTC
CDR3 protein: CASSPPVRSYEQYF

V gene: TRBV4-1
D gene: NA
clone size: many
J gene: TRBJ2-6
CDR3 DNA: TGCGCCAGCAGCCGTGGAGGGGGCTCTGGGGCCAACGTCCTGACTTTC
CDR3 protein: CASSRGGGSGANVLTF

V gene: TRBV18
D gene: NA
clone size: NA
J gene: TRBJ2-2
CDR3 DNA: TGTGCCAGCTCACCCAGACAGAACACCGGGGAGCTGTTTTTT
CDR3 protein: CASSPRQNTGELFF

V gene: TRBV15
D gene: TRBD1
clone size: NA
J gene: TRBJ2-7
CDR3 DNA: TGTGCCACCGCTTTAGGGGGCGGATCCTCCTACGAGCAGTACTTC
CDR3 protein: CATALGGGSSYEQYF

V gene: TRBV4-1
D gene: NA
clone size: NA
J gene: TRBJ2-3
CDR3 DNA: TGCGCCAGCAGCCAGATAGCAGATACGCAGTATTTT
CDR3 protein: CASSQIADTQYF

V gene: TRBV7-2
D gene: NA
clone size: NA
J gene: TRBJ2-1
CDR3 DNA: TGTGCCAGCAGCTCGTACTCCGGGACCGGGGGGCAGTTCTTC
CDR3 protein: CASSSYSGTGGQFF

V gene: TRBV9
D gene: NA
clone size: NA
J gene: TRBJ2-1
CDR3 DNA: TGTGCCAGCAGCGTAATCGGGGCTAGAGGGGATGAGCAGTTCTTC
CDR3 protein: CASSVIGARGDEQFF

V gene: TRBV10-3
D gene: NA
clone size: NA
J gene: TRBJ2-7
CDR3 DNA: TGTGCCATCAGCTTTAGCGGAGCAAACTACGAGCAGTACTTC
CDR3 protein: CAISFSGANYEQYF

V gene: TRBV2
D gene: TRBD1
clone size: many
J gene: TRBJ2-3
CDR3 DNA: TGTGCCAGCAGAGGGGGACAGAGCACAGATACGCAGTATTTT
CDR3 protein: CASRGGQSTDTQYF

V gene: TRBV11-2
D gene: NA
clone size: NA
J gene: TRBJ2-1
CDR3 DNA: TGTGCCAGCAGCACCCCAAGGGGCCGAAACAATGAGCAGTTCTTC
CDR3 protein: CASSTPRGRNNEQFF

V gene: TRBV7-9
D gene: NA
clone size: NA
J gene: TRBJ2-1
CDR3 DNA: TGTGCCAGCAGCTTAGCGCACCCGAGCGGTGAGCAGTTCTTC
CDR3 protein: CASSLAHPSGEQFF

V gene: TRBV6-1
D gene: TRBD1
clone size: NA
J gene: TRBJ1-3
CDR3 DNA: TGTGCCAGCAGCGTCAGGGGGTCTGGAAACACCATATATTTT
CDR3 protein: CASSVRGSGNTIYF

V gene: TRBV9
D gene: TRBD1
clone size: NA
J gene: TRBJ2-1
CDR3 DNA: TGTGCCAGCAGCGCGACAGGGTCCTACAATGAGCAGTTCTTC
CDR3 protein: CASSATGSYNEQFF

V gene: TRBV30
D gene: NA
clone size: NA
J gene: TRBJ1-1
CDR3 DNA: TGTGCCTGGAGTGTGGACCCCGGGGGGACTGAAGCTTTCTTT
CDR3 protein: CAWSVDPGGTEAFF

V gene: TRBV5-6
D gene: NA
clone size: NA
J gene: TRBJ2-1
CDR3 DNA: TGTGCCAGCGGAGGGGGAACGGTCGGGAATGAGCAGTTCTTC
CDR3 protein: CASGGGTVGNEQFF

V gene: TRBV7-3
D gene: NA
clone size: NA
J gene: TRBJ2-2
CDR3 DNA: TGTGCCAGCAGCTTAAAGTCTAACACCGGGGAGCTGTTTTTT
CDR3 protein: CASSLKSNTGELFF

V gene: TRBV11-2
D gene: NA
clone size: few
J gene: TRBJ2-7
CDR3 DNA: TGTGCCAGCAGCTCGACCCACCGAAATTTAGAGCAGTACTTC
CDR3 protein: CASSSTHRNLEQYF

V gene: TRBV10-3
D gene: TRBD2
clone size: NA
J gene: TRBJ2-3
CDR3 DNA: TGTGCCATCAGGGTCGGACTAGCGGGGACGGATACGCAGTATTTT
CDR3 protein: CAIRVGLAGTDTQYF

V gene: TRBV7-9
D gene: NA
clone size: NA
J gene: TRBJ1-5
CDR3 DNA: TGTGCCAGCAGCTTAGATCTTAGCAATCAGCCCCAGCATTTT
CDR3 protein: CASSLDLSNQPQHF

V gene: TRBV5-1
D gene: NA
clone size: many
J gene: TRBJ2-5
CDR3 DNA: TGCGCCAGCAGCTTGGACTTTAATCCGGAGACCCAGTACTTC
CDR3 protein: CASSLDFNPETQYF

V gene: TRBV2
D gene: TRBD1
clone size: NA
J gene: TRBJ1-2
CDR3 DNA: TGTGCCAGCACCTATGGGACAGAATATGGCTACACCTTC
CDR3 protein: CASTYGTEYGYTF

V gene: TRBV19
D gene: NA
clone size: NA
J gene: TRBJ2-1
CDR3 DNA: TGTGCCAGTAGTCCCCGGTACAATGAGCAGTTCTTC
CDR3 protein: CASSPRYNEQFF

V gene: TRBV28
D gene: NA
clone size: NA
J gene: TRBJ1-4
CDR3 DNA: TGTGCCAGCCATCCTACAACTAATGAAAAACTGTTTTTT
CDR3 protein: CASHPTTNEKLFF

V gene: TRBV6-1
D gene: NA
clone size: many
J gene: TRBJ1-3
CDR3 DNA: TGTGCCGGCCGAGAGGCTGGAAACACCATATATTTT
CDR3 protein: CAGREAGNTIYF

V gene: TRBV10-2
D gene: TRBD1
clone size: NA
J gene: TRBJ2-7
CDR3 DNA: TGCGCCAGCCCCCCCCCGACAGGGCCGGACCTACAGCAGTACTTC
CDR3 protein: CASPPPTGPDLQQYF

V gene: TRBV10-3
D gene: TRBD1
clone size: NA
J gene: TRBJ2-6
CDR3 DNA: TGTGCCATCAGCGTAAACAGGGGCTCTGGGGCCAACGTCCTGACTTTC
CDR3 protein: CAISVNRGSGANVLTF

V gene: TRBV30
D gene: TRBD1
clone size: NA
J gene: TRBJ1-2
CDR3 DNA: TGTGCCTGGAGTCACGGGACAGTCTATGGCTACACCTTC
CDR3 protein: CAWSHGTVYGYTF

V gene: TRBV12-1
D gene: NA
clone size: NA
J gene: TRBJ2-7
CDR3 DNA: TGTGCCAGCAGCACGGCGCCTACAGATACCCCCTACGAGCAGTACTTC
CDR3 protein: CASSTAPTDTPYEQYF

V gene: TRBV6-1
D gene: NA
clone size: NA
J gene: TRBJ2-1
CDR3 DNA: TGTGCCATCCCAACGGACCCACCCTACAATGAGCAGTTCTTC
CDR3 protein: CAIPTDPPYNEQFF